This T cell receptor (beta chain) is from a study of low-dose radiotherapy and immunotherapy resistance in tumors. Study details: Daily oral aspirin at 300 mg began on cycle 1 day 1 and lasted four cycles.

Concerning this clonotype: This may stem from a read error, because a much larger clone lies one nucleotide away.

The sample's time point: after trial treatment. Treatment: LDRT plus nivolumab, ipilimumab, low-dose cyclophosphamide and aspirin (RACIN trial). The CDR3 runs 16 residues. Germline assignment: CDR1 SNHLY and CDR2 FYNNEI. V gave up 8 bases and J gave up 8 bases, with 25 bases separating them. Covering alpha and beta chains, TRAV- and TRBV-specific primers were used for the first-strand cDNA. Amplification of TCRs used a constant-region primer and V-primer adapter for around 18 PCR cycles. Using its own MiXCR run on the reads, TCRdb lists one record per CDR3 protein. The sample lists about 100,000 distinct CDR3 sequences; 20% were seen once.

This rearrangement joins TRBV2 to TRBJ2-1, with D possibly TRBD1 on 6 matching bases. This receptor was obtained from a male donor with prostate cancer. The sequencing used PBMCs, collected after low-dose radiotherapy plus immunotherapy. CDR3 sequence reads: CASRPPLQGDYHEQFF. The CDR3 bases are TGTGCCAGCCGTCCCCCCCTACAGGGAGACTATCATGAGCAGTTCTTC.